This T cell receptor (beta chain) was documented in a study of beta chain features in type 1 diabetes. Study-wide results and caveats: Patients with type 1 diabetes carried fewer insertions and had more deletions at their VDJ junctions. Relative to healthy donors, patients appeared to have naive, central memory and Treg TCRB repertoires that were more similar. For Type 1 diabetes patients, all four CD4+ subsets carried TCRB CDR3s that were moderately but significantly shorter.

The germline CDR1 and CDR2 sequences are KGHSH and LQKENI. Trimming removed 2 bases at V and 6 bases at J, with 18 bases between. This CDR3 spans 16 amino acids. Turning to this clone: Its antigen is currently unknown.

Investigators reverse transcribed all isolated RNA, so they sequenced expressed TCRB transcripts. The method was immunoSEQ multiplex PCR; TCRdb's version includes in-frame clones alone and lacks a portion of them. The table records 680,000 or so clones, roughly a sixth of them present only once. A CD45RO/CCR7/CD25/CD127/CD95/CD27 panel sorted naive, central memory, regulatory and stem cell-like memory CD4+ cells. The rearrangement uses TRBV18 and TRBJ2-3, with D perhaps matching TRBD2 (5 bases). The sequence derives from a man between 18 and 35 years old in good health. The sequenced material came from naive CD4+ T cells from blood. CDR3 nucleotide sequence: TGTGCCAGCTCACCAGAGGCGAGTCGGGGTGGGGATACGCAGTATTTT. Residues: CASSPEASRGGDTQYF.